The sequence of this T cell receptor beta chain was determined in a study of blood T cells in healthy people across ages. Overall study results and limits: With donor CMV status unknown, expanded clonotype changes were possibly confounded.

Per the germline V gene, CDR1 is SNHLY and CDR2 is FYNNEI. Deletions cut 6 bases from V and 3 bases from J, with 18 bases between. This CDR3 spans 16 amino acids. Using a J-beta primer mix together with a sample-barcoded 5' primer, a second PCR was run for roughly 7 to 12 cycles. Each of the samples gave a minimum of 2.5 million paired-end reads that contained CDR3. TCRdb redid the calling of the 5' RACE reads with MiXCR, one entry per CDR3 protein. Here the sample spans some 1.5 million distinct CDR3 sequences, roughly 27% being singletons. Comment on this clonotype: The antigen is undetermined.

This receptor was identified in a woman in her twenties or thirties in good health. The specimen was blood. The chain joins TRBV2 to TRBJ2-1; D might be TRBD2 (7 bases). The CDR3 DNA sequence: TGTGCCAGCAGGGAAATAGGGGGGGGAGTCTACAATGAGCAGTTCTTC. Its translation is CASREIGGGVYNEQFF.